This record covers a single TCR beta chain. The authors drew about 9.5 milliliters of peripheral blood from each donor. Trimming stripped 10 bases from V and 0 bases from J, with 11 bases between. The CDR3 has 13 residues. Germline loops: CDR1 SNHLY, CDR2 FYNNEI. The data originate from a study of blood T cells in healthy people across ages. Then a second PCR, running roughly 7 to 11 cycles, was carried out with a sample-barcoded 5' primer and a J-beta primer mix. TCRdb independently ran MiXCR on the 5' RACE reads; one entry per CDR3 protein. The sample consists of 850,000 to 1,300,000 distinct CDR3 sequences, under 55% of them appearing once.

The sample taken for sequencing was blood. This sequence was found in an older woman in good health. V is TRBV2 and J is TRBJ2-3; perhaps TRBD1 as D (5 bases). CDR3 region: CATMTESTDTQYF. CDR3 coding DNA: TGTGCCACCATGACAGAGAGCACAGATACGCAGTATTTT.